Listed here are 2 T cell receptor beta chains from one sample, sequenced in a study of identical twins. One entry per CDR3 protein results from TCRdb running MiXCR on the 5' RACE reads. The sample includes 1.5 million to 2 million distinct CDR3 sequences, around a third of them seen just once. Sequenced material: cord blood. Receptors originate from a newborn girl in good health.

The rearrangement uses TRBV6-5 and TRBJ2-3, with TRBD2 as a possible D gene (5 bases). Germline values: CDR1 MNHEY, CDR2 SVGAGI. The CDR3 length is 12 residues. The CDR3 DNA follows: TGTGCTCATACGGGGAACACAGATACGCAGTATTTT. This gives the protein CAHTGNTDTQYF.

This rearrangement joins TRBV2 to TRBJ1-5; TRBD1 matches 9 bases. The trim removed 4 bases at V and 2 bases at J, leaving 6 bases unmatched. CDR1 SNHLY and CDR2 FYNNEI come from the germline V gene. The CDR3 contains 16 residues. CDR3 amino acids: CASSGRDRDGNQPQHF. DNA of the CDR3: TGTGCCAGCAGTGGCCGGGACAGGGATGGCAATCAGCCCCAGCATTTT.